The 27 T cell receptor beta chains presented below share a single source sample, sequenced in a study of regulatory T cells in long-lasting Graves disease. The time point denotes: persistent/refractory GD, antithyroid drugs over 5 years with positive TRAb. Making the TCR library involved RNA that had been extracted from PBMCs. Building of the TCR beta libraries involved iRepertoire HTBI primers and Arm-PCR of CDR3 regions. One entry per CDR3 protein results from TCRdb running MiXCR on the multiplex PCR reads. The sample yields some 470,000 distinct CDR3 sequences, roughly a fifth seen once. The sample in question was peripheral blood mononuclear cells (PBMCs), obtained when the disease was refractory, from a patient treated with antithyroid drugs. These receptors were taken from a female donor with Graves disease.

The V call is TRBV6-2 or TRBV6-3, the J call TRBJ2-1; 10 bases agree with TRBD2. This CDR3 is 16 amino acids long. Germline CDR1 and CDR2: MNHEY and SVGEGT. V was pared by 0 bases and J by 7 bases, with 6 bases of the junction left unmatched. CDR3 bases: TGTGCCAGCAGTTACTCGAGAGCGGGAGGGCCTAATGAGCAGTTCTTC. This sequence encodes CASSYSRAGGPNEQFF.

This sequence joins TRBV5-1 and TRBJ2-6; the D gene is possibly TRBD1 (6 bases). The CDR3 is 15 residues long. Germline V CDR1 and CDR2: SGHRS, YFSETQ. The V end was cut by 6 bases, the J end by 1 base, with 11 bases between. The CDR3 nucleotides read TGCGCCAGCATGGCAGGGGAGTCTGGGGCCAACGTCCTGACTTTC. Translated, it gives CASMAGESGANVLTF.

This clonotype was counted a few times. The rearrangement links TRBV27 to TRBJ2-4; 7 bases match TRBD2. The junction had 25 bases not matched to a gene; V was cut back by 6 bases and J by 8 bases. The CDR3 contains 19 residues. Germline CDR1 and CDR2: MNHEY and SMNVEV (reference sequence). CDR3 DNA sequence: TGTGCCAGCAGCCCATACCGAGGCGGGAGAAGCTACGCCTCGGACATTCAGTACTTC. Residues: CASSPYRGGRSYASDIQYF.

This clonotype showed up many times. J is TRBJ1-1 and V is TRBV28; perhaps TRBD1 as D (6 bases). There are 11 residues in the CDR3. Germline lookup yields CDR1 MDHEN and CDR2 SYDVKM. Trimming removed 5 bases from V and 7 bases from J, with 8 bases in between. The DNA of the CDR3 is TGTGCCAGCAGTCCAGGGGATGAAGCTTTCTTT. Residues: CASSPGDEAFF.

This clonotype showed up many times. The V gene is TRBV20-1, the J gene TRBJ1-1; TRBD1 matches at 8 bases. The germline V gene encodes CDR1 DFQATT and CDR2 SNEGSKA (reference sequence). The CDR3 contains 14 residues. The V segment lost 2 bases and the J segment 3 bases; nucleotides outside the gene matches: 5. The CDR3 DNA reads as TGCAGTGCTAGACAGGGGGCGGGGGACACTGAAGCTTTCTTT. It translates to CSARQGAGDTEAFF.

This clonotype was picked up a small number of times. The chain uses TRBV28 and TRBJ2-2, with D uncertain. CDR1 MDHEN and CDR2 SYDVKM come from the germline V gene. Trimming took 0 bases from V and 4 from J, leaving 18 bases between them. This CDR3 spans 18 amino acids. The CDR3 nucleotides read TGTGCCAGCAGTTTATGGGCCCCGGGTTTGGACGGCACCGGGGAGCTGTTTTTT. Residues: CASSLWAPGLDGTGELFF.

This clonotype showed up many times. The chain carries TRBV3-1 and TRBJ1-5, with D unclear. In germline, CDR1 is LGHDT, CDR2 YNNKEL (reference sequence). The CDR3 runs 12 residues. V shed 1 base and J shed 6 bases, with 4 bases lying between them. CDR3 sequence: CASSQAGQPQHF. CDR3 DNA: TGTGCCAGCAGCCAAGCGGGTCAGCCCCAGCATTTT.

The chain combines TRBV6-1 with TRBJ2-1; 16 positions agree with TRBD2. Germline loops: CDR1 MNHNS, CDR2 SASEGT. V lost 5 bases and J lost 7; bases outside the gene matches: 20. CDR3 length equals 21 residues. CDR3 loop: CASSHPGGPGTSGRADNEQFF. The CDR3 DNA reads TGTGCCAGCAGTCATCCTGGGGGCCCCGGGACTAGCGGGAGGGCCGATAATGAGCAGTTCTTC.

The sample holds many counts of this clonotype. The chain carries TRBV6-1 and TRBJ1-1; D is unclear. The CDR3 covers 14 residues. Trimming took off 7 bases at V and 5 bases at J, with 17 bases between the two ends. Looked up from germline, CDR1 is MNHNS and CDR2 is SASEGT. The DNA for the CDR3 is TGTGCCAGCACGGCCGGGCCCTTCTATACTGAAGCTTTCTTT. Its protein is CASTAGPFYTEAFF.

The genes are TRBV6-2 or TRBV6-3 and TRBJ2-7; no clear D. Germline values: CDR1 MNHEY, CDR2 SVGEGT. V was shortened by 0 bases and J by 13 bases, with 13 bases between the two germline ends. The CDR3 contains 12 residues. The CDR3 DNA reads as TGTGCCAGCAGTTACTCGCAACAGCCTCTTTACTTC. Residues: CASSYSQQPLYF.

This clonotype came up many times. This chain links TRBV28 with TRBJ2-6, with D unresolved. CDR1 and CDR2 (germline): MDHEN, SYDVKM. The CDR3 covers 14 residues. The V end was cut by 7 bases, the J end by 4 bases, with 11 bases between. In nucleotides, the CDR3 is TGTGCCAGCAATGCGGCTGCGGGGGCCAACGTCCTGACTTTC. Residues: CASNAAAGANVLTF.

The chain combines TRBV9 with TRBJ2-5, with no clear D. Germline V lookup: CDR1 SGDLS, CDR2 YYNGEE. This CDR3 region has 13 residues. The V end lost 4 bases, the J end lost 2 bases, and 9 bases lay between the germline ends. The CDR3 region is CASSPSWQETQYF. The CDR3 DNA sequence: TGTGCCAGCAGCCCCTCGTGGCAAGAGACCCAGTACTTC.

This clonotype was detected a few times. The chain uses TRBV7-9 and TRBJ2-7, with D possibly being TRBD1 (8 bases). V was trimmed by 5 bases and J by 3 bases, leaving 17 bases between them. The CDR3 spans 15 residues. Germline CDR1 is SEHNR and CDR2 is FQNEAQ (reference sequence). CDR3 DNA sequence: TGTGCCAGCAGCCGGGGGGCAGGGGGCAACTACGAGCAGTACTTC. As protein: CASSRGAGGNYEQYF.

The chain recombines TRBV20-1 with TRBJ1-5, with D tentatively TRBD1 (6 bases). The length of the CDR3 is 12 residues. The germline V and J ends were trimmed by 4 bases and 6 bases, with 10 bases remaining between them. Germline loops: CDR1 DFQATT, CDR2 SNEGSKA (reference sequence). CDR3 in amino acids: CSANQGIQPQHF. The CDR3 coding sequence is TGCAGTGCTAACCAGGGGATTCAGCCCCAGCATTTT.

The rearrangement joins TRBV7-2 to TRBJ1-2; no reliable D call. Germline CDR1 reads SGHTA; CDR2 reads FQGNSA. The V and J ends lost 8 bases and 0 bases respectively, with 13 bases between them. The CDR3 runs to 14 residues. The CDR3: CASGNGLANYGYTF. For the CDR3, the DNA is TGTGCCAGCGGGAATGGGTTAGCTAACTATGGCTACACCTTC.

The gene calls are TRBV6-2 or TRBV6-3 and TRBJ2-3; 7 nucleotides agree with TRBD1. Trimming took 5 bases from V and 2 from J; bases not matched to a gene: 10. This CDR3 has 16 amino acids. Germline values: CDR1 MNHEY, CDR2 SVGEGT. As DNA, the CDR3 is TGTGCCAGCAGTGAAAAGGGGACAGCCTACACAGATACGCAGTATTTT. It yields the protein CASSEKGTAYTDTQYF.

This clonotype has more than one count but fewer than ten. CDR3 DNA: TGTGCCAGCAGCTTAGCAGGCAGAGCGACGAGCTCTGGGGCCAACGTCCTGACTTTC. This gives the protein CASSLAGRATSSGANVLTF. The genes are TRBV11-2 and TRBJ2-6; D is unclear. Germline V gene sequence: CDR1 SGHAT, CDR2 FQNNGV. V gave up 1 base and J gave up 0 bases, with 16 bases separating them. CDR3 length equals 19 residues. Full variable domain (rest looked up from reference TRBV11-2 and TRBJ2-6): EAGVAQSPRYKIIEKRQSVAFWCNPISGHATLYWYQQILGQGPKLLIQFQNNGVVDDSQLPKDRFSAERLKGVDSTLKIQPAKLEDSAVYLCASSLAGRATSSGANVLTFGAGSRLTVL.

There are many counts of this clonotype. The chain joins TRBV11-2 to TRBJ1-5, with 7 nucleotides matching TRBD1. CDR3 length: 14 amino acids. Trimming at V came to 5 bases and at J to 4 bases, leaving 5 bases not matched to a gene. Germline loops: CDR1 SGHAT, CDR2 FQNNGV. CDR3 protein: CASSAGTANQPQHF. CDR3 nucleotides: TGTGCCAGCAGCGCCGGGACAGCTAATCAGCCCCAGCATTTT.

The V call is TRBV24-1, the J call TRBJ2-7, with D hard to call. CDR3 length: 15 amino acids. Germline CDR1 KGHDR, CDR2 SFDVKD. Trimming took off 2 bases at V and 6 bases at J, with 16 bases between the two ends. The CDR3 DNA reads as TGTGCCACCAGTGATTCAATCGGGCAGCCTTTCGAGCAGTACTTC. This gives the protein CATSDSIGQPFEQYF.

This clonotype was seen more than once but under ten times. The rearrangement links TRBV7-9 to TRBJ1-4; the D is unclear. In germline, CDR1 is SEHNR, CDR2 FQNEAQ (reference sequence). Trimming removed 8 bases from V and 8 bases from J, with 27 bases in between. The CDR3 length is 17 residues. The CDR3 sequence: CASSDRVSGLRPEKLFF. CDR3 nucleotide sequence: TGTGCCAGCTCGGACCGGGTGTCGGGTCTCCGGCCGGAAAAACTGTTTTTT.

This clonotype was recorded a few times. The chain has TRBV28 and TRBJ2-1, with TRBD2 identical over 11 bases. The CDR3 runs 16 residues. Germline V gene sequence: CDR1 MDHEN, CDR2 SYDVKM. V dropped 5 bases and J dropped 2; count of bases not matched to a gene: 5. CDR3 sequence: CASSLSSGGTYNEQFF. In DNA, the CDR3 is TGTGCCAGCAGTCTCTCTAGCGGGGGGACCTACAATGAGCAGTTCTTC. Full variable domain (outside the CDR3, taken from reference TRBV28 and TRBJ2-1): DVKVTQSSRYLVKRTGEKVFLECVQDMDHENMFWYRQDPGLGLRLIYFSYDVKMKEKGDIPEGYSVSREKKERFSLILESASTNQTSMYLCASSLSSGGTYNEQFFGPGTRLTVL.

With regard to this clonotype: This may come from a read error, since a much larger clone is one base off. The rearrangement uses TRBV28 and TRBJ2-4; TRBD1 matches at 7 bases. This CDR3 region has 16 residues. Germline V gives CDR1 MDHEN, CDR2 SYDVKM. The CDR3 is CASSLGTVGAKNIQHF. The CDR3 DNA reads TGTGCCAGCAGTTTGGGGACAGTAGGAGCCAAAAACATTCAGCACTTC. The variable domain in full, completed from reference TRBV28 and TRBJ2-4, reads DVKVTQSSRYLVKRTGEKVFLECVQDMDHENMFWYRQDPGLGLRLIYFSYDVKMKEKGDIPEGYSVSREKKERFSLILESASTNQTSMYLCASSLGTVGAKNIQHFGAGTRLSVL.

As regards this clonotype: A far larger clone is a single base away, which makes a read error likely. The genes are TRBV2 and TRBJ2-5; D is possibly TRBD2 (5 bases). The J call is uncertain, as TRBJ2-7 better fits the DNA end. In germline, CDR1 is SNHLY, CDR2 FYNNEI. CDR3 length: 14 residues. The CDR3 nucleotides read TGTGCCAGCAGCCGGGATTACCTGAGCTACGAGCAGTACTTC. This translates into CASSRDYLSYEQYF.

There are many counts of this clonotype. The chain joins TRBV7-9 to TRBJ1-1; D may be TRBD1 (5 bases). The CDR3 length is 14 residues. Germline-derived CDR1 and CDR2 are SEHNR and FQNEAQ (reference sequence). V was trimmed by 5 bases and J by 6 bases, leaving 16 bases between them. The CDR3 protein is CASSLRDLAPEAFF. The CDR3 DNA reads TGTGCCAGCAGCCTACGGGACCTGGCACCTGAAGCTTTCTTT.

This clonotype appeared many times. The chain is built from TRBV12-3 or TRBV12-4 and TRBJ2-7, with 10 nucleotides matching TRBD2. The CDR3 spans 16 residues. The V segment lost 5 bases and the J segment 2 bases; nucleotides outside the gene matches: 9. The CDR3 nucleotides are TGTGCCAGCAGTCCTAAACTAGCGGGAACCCCCTACGAGCAGTACTTC. Translating gives CASSPKLAGTPYEQYF.

The chain employs TRBV6-1 and TRBJ2-3; TRBD1 aligns across 9 bases. Germline assignment: CDR1 MNHNS and CDR2 SASEGT. V shed 7 bases and J 5 bases; nucleotides not matched to a gene: 10. The CDR3 is 15 amino acids. The CDR3 region has the DNA TGTGCCAGCATCCGCAACAGGGGGCTTGTAGATACGCAGTATTTT. Residues: CASIRNRGLVDTQYF.

This clonotype was observed a handful of times. The V and J genes are TRBV15 and TRBJ2-7; no definite D call. Trimming pared 1 base from V and 3 bases from J, leaving 10 bases between. Germline CDR1 LNHNV, CDR2 YYDKDF (reference sequence). CDR3 length equals 14 residues. For the CDR3, the DNA is TGTGCCACCAGCAGAGTAGGCGAAGTCTACGAGCAGTACTTC. Amino acid sequence: CATSRVGEVYEQYF.